This record covers a single T cell receptor (beta chain). The source of the sample is a study of T-cell memory formation after mild COVID-19. Study-level background: Across donors, TCR clusters were largely donor specific.

The CDR3 totals 15 residues. After removal of 3 bases from V and 2 bases from J, the junction contained 3 bases not matched to a gene. Germline assignment: CDR1 SGHTA and CDR2 FQGNSA. TCRdb re-analysed the 5' RACE reads in MiXCR, keeping a single row per CDR3 protein. The sample shows roughly 560,000 distinct CDR3 sequences, roughly 20% of them seen only once. Input material: PBMCs or a T cell subset sorted from them (not recorded which). This receptor was obtained from an adult woman who had mild COVID-19 (a few samples of this study predate the infection). Cell type and time point are not known. The chain recombines TRBV7-2 with TRBJ2-7; 11 bases match TRBD2. In nucleotides, the CDR3 is TGTGCCAGCAGCTTGGGACTAGCGGACGCCTACGAGCAGTACTTC. This encodes CASSLGLADAYEQYF.